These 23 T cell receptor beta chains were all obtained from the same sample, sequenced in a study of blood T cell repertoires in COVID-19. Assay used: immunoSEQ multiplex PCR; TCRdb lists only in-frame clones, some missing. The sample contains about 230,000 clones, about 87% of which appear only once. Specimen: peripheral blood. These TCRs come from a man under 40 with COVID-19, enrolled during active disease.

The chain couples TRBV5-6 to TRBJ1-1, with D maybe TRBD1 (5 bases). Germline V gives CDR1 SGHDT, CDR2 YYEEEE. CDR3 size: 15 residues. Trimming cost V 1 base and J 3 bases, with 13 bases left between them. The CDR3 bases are TGTGCCAGCAGCTTGCCAGGGTCTGTGGACACTGAAGCTTTCTTT. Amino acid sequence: CASSLPGSVDTEAFF. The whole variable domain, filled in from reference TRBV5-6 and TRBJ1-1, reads DAGVTQSPTHLIKTRGQQVTLRCSPKSGHDTVSWYQQALGQGPQFIFQYYEEEERQRGNFPDRFSGHQFPNYSSELNVNALLLGDSALYLCASSLPGSVDTEAFFGQGTRLTVV.

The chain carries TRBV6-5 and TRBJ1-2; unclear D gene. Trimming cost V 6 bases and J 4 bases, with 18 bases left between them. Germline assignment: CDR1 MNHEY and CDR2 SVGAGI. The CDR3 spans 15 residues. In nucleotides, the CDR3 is TGTGCCAGCAGGCTCCGGGGTCTCTCCCTCTATGGCTACACCTTC. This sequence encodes CASRLRGLSLYGYTF.

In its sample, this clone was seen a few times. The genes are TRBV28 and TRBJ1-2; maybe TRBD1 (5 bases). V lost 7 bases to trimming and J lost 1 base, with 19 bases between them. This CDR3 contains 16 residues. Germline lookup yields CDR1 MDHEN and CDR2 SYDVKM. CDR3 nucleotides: TGTGCCAGCACCCGAACCCTGACAGACGTTAACTATGGCTACACCTTC. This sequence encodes CASTRTLTDVNYGYTF.

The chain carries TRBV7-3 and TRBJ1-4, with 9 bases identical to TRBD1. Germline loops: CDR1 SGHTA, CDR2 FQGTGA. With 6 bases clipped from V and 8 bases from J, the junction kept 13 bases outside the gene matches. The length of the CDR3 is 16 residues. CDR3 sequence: CASRLHDRGSPEKLFF. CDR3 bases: TGTGCCAGCAGGCTCCACGACAGGGGGTCTCCCGAAAAACTGTTTTTT. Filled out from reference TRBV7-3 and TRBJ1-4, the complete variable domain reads GAGVSQTPSNKVTEKGKYVELRCDPISGHTALYWYRQSLGQGPEFLIYFQGTGAADDSGLPNDRFFAVRPEGSVSTLKIQRTERGDSAVYLCASRLHDRGSPEKLFFGSGTQLSVL.

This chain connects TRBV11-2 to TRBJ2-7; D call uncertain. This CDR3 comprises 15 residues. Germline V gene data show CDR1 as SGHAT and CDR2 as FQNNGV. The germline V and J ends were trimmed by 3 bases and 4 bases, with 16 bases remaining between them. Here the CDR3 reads CASSFSFSGIYEQYF. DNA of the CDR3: TGTGCCAGCAGCTTCTCTTTTTCGGGTATTTACGAGCAGTACTTC.

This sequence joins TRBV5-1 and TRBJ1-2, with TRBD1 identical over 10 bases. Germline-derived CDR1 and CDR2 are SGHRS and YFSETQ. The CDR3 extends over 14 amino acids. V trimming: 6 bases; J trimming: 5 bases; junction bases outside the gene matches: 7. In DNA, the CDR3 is TGCGCCAGCACCGATCGGGGACAGGGGTATGGCTACACCTTC. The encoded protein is CASTDRGQGYGYTF.

The CDR3 DNA follows: TGTGCCAGCAGCCTAACCGGGACAGGGGACGACTATGGCTACACCTTC. Translated: CASSLTGTGDDYGYTF. The genes are TRBV5-8 and TRBJ1-2; the match to TRBD1 covers 10 bases. Germline V gene lookup returns CDR1 SGHTS and CDR2 YDEGEE. This CDR3 has 16 amino acids. Trimming cost V 4 bases and J 3 bases; bases outside gene matches: 9.

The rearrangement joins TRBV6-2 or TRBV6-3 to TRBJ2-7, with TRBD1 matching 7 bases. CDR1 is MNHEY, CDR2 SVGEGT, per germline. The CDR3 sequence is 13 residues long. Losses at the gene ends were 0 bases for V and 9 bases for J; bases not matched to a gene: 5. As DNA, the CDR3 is TGTGCCAGCAGTTACTCTCCACAGGGGCGGCAGTACTTC. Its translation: CASSYSPQGRQYF.

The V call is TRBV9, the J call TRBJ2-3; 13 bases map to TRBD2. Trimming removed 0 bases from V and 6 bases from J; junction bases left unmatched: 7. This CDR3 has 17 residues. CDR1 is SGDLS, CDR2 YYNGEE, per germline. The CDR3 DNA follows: TGTGCCAGCAGCGTAGCAGGACTAGCGGGAGCCCGTGATACGCAGTATTTT. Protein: CASSVAGLAGARDTQYF.

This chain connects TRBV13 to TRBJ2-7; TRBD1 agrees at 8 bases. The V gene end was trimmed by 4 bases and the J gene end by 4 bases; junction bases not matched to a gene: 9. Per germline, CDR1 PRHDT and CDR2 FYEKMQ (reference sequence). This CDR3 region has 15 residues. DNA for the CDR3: TGTGCCAGCAGCTCCTCCGGGACAGGCGATTACGAGCAGTACTTC. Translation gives CASSSSGTGDYEQYF.

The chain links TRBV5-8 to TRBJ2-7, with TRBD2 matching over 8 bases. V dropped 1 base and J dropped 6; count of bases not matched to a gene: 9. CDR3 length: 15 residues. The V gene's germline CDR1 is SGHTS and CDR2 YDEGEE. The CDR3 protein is CASSLPSMGLGEQYF. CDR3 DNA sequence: TGTGCCAGCAGCTTGCCCTCGATGGGACTAGGCGAGCAGTACTTC. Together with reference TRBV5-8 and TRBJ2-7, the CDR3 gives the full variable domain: EAGVTQSPTHLIKTRGQQATLRCSPISGHTSVYWYQQALGLGLQFLLWYDEGEERNRGNFPPRFSGRQFPNYSSELNVNALELEDSALYLCASSLPSMGLGEQYFGPGTRLTVT.

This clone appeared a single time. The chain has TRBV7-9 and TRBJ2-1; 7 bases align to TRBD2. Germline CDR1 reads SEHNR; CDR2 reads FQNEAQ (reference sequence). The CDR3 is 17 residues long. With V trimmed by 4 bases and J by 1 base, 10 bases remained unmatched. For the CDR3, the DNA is TGTGCCAGCAGCTGGGGACTACGCACCCCTTCCTACAATGAGCAGTTCTTC. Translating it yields CASSWGLRTPSYNEQFF.

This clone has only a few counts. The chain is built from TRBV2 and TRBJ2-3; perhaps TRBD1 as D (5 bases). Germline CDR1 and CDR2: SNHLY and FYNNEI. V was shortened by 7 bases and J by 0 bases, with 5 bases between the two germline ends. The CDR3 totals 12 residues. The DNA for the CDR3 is TGTGCCAGCACAGGGAGCACAGATACGCAGTATTTT. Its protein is CASTGSTDTQYF.

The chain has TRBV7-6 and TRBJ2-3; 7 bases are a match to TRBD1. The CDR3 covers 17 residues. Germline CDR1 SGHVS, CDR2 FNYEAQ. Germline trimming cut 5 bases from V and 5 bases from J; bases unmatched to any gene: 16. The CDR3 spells CASSPPTGNGRGDTQYF. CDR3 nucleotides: TGTGCCAGCAGCCCCCCGACAGGGAATGGGAGAGGAGATACGCAGTATTTT.

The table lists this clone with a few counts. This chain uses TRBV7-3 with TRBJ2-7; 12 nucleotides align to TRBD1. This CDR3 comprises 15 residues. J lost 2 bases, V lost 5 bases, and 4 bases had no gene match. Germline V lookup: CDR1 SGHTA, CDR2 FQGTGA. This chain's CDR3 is CASSIGTGGPYEQYF. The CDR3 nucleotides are TGTGCCAGCAGCATCGGGACAGGGGGCCCCTACGAGCAGTACTTC.

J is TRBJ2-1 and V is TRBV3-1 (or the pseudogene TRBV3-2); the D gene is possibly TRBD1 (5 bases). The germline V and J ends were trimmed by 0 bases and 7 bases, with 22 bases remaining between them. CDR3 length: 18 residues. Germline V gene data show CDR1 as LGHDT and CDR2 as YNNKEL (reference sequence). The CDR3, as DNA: TGTGCCAGCAGCCAAGACCCCTCCCTGGGGCCTTTCTATAATGAGCAGTTCTTC. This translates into CASSQDPSLGPFYNEQFF.

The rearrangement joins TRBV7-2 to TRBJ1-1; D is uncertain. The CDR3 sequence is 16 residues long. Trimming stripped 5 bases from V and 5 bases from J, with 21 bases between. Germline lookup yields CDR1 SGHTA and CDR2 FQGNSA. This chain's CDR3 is CASSVKAGVDSTEAFF. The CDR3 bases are TGTGCCAGCAGCGTGAAAGCGGGCGTCGACTCGACTGAAGCTTTCTTT. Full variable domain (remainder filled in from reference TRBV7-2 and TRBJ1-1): GAGVSQSPSNKVTEKGKDVELRCDPISGHTALYWYRQSLGQGLEFLIYFQGNSAPDKSGLPSDRFSAERTGGSVSTLTIQRTQQEDSAVYLCASSVKAGVDSTEAFFGQGTRLTVV.

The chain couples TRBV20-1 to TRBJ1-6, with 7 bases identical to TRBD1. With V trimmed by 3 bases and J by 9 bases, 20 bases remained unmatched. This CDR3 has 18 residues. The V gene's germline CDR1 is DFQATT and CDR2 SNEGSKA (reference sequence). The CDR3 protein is CSASGFGSQGGRGSPLHF. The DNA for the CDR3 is TGCAGTGCTAGTGGTTTTGGCAGTCAGGGGGGTAGAGGTTCACCCCTCCACTTT.

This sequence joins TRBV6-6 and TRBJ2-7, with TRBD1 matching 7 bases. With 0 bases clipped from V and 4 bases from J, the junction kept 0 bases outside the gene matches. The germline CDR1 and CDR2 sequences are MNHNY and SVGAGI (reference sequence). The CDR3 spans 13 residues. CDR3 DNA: TGTGCCAGCAGTTACTCGACAGGGTACGAGCAGTACTTC. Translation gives CASSYSTGYEQYF.

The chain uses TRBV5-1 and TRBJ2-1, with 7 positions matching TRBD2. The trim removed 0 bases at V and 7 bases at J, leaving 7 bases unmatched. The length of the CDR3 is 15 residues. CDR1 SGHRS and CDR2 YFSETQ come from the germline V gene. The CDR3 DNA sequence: TGCGCCAGCAGCTTGGGGCTAGCGGATGTAAATGAGCAGTTCTTC. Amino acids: CASSLGLADVNEQFF.

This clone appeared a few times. The CDR3 sequence: CATSPNRDRGSYEQYF. CDR3 bases: TGTGCCACCAGTCCGAACCGGGACAGGGGGTCCTACGAGCAGTACTTC. This chain joins TRBV15 and TRBJ2-7; 11 bases are shared with TRBD1. There are 16 residues in the CDR3. Germline CDR1 is LNHNV and CDR2 is YYDKDF (reference sequence). With 6 bases clipped from V and 1 base from J, the junction kept 8 bases outside the gene matches.

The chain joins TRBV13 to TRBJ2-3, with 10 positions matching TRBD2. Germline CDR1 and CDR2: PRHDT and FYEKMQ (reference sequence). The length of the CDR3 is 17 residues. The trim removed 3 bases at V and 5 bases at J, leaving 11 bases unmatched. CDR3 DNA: TGTGCCAGCAGCTTGCCGGAACTAGCGGGACCTCAAGATACGCAGTATTTT. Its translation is CASSLPELAGPQDTQYF.

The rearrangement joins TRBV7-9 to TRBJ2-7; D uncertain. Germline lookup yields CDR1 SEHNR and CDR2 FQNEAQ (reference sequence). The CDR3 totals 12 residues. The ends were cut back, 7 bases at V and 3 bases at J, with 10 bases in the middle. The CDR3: CASIGSLYEQYF. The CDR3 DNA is TGTGCCAGCATCGGGTCCCTCTACGAGCAGTACTTC.